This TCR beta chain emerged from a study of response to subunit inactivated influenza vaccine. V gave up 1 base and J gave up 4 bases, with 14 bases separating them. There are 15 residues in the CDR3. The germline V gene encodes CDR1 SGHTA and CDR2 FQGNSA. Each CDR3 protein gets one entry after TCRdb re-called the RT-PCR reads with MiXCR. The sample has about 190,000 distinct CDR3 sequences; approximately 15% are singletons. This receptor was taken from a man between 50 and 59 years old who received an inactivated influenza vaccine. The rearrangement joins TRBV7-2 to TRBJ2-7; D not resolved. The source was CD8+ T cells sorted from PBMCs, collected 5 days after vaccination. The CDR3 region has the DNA TGTGCCAGCAGCTTAGATAATGACGGGTTTTACGAGCAGTACTTC. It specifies CASSLDNDGFYEQYF. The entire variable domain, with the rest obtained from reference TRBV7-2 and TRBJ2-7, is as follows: GAGVSQSPSNKVTEKGKDVELRCDPISGHTALYWYRQSLGQGLEFLIYFQGNSAPDKSGLPSDRFSAERTGGSVSTLTIQRTQQEDSAVYLCASSLDNDGFYEQYFGPGTRLTVT.